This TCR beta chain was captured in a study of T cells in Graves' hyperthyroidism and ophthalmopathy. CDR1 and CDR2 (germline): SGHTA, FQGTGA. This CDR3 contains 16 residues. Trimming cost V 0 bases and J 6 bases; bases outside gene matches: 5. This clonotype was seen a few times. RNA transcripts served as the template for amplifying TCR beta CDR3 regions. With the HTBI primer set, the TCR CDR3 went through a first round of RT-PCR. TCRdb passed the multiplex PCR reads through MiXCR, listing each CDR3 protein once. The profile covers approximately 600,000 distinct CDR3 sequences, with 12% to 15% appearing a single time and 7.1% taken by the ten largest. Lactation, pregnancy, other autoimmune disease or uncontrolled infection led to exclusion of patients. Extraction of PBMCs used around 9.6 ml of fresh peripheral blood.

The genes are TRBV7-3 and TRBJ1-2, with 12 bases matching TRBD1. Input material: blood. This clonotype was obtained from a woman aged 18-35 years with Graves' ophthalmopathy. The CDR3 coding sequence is TGTGCCAGCAGCTTAACGTCCGGGACAGGGGGCCATGGCTACACCTTC. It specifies CASSLTSGTGGHGYTF.